These T cell receptor beta chains were read from a single sample in a study of T cell responses to AZD1222 COVID-19 vaccine. The repertoire was sequenced with immunoSEQ multiplex PCR; TCRdb's copy has only in-frame clones and lacks some. In the table there are 120,000 to 150,000 clones, 88% of which are singletons. The material sequenced was peripheral blood, taken 28 days after the second AZD1222 dose. Receptors originate from an adult who received the AZD1222 COVID-19 vaccine. Each CDR3 is given without its conserved first and last residue. Each record gives: CDR3 protein, clone size, J gene, V gene. Some rows have no size entry. The others give once, few or many, or a class for an expanded clone.

CDR3aa: ASSPTATGNTIY
abundance: once
j_gene: TRBJ1-3
v_gene: TRBV5-1

CDR3aa: ASSERTANQPQH
abundance: once
j_gene: TRBJ1-5
v_gene: TRBV2

CDR3aa: ASSEDVFGQF
abundance: NA
j_gene: TRBJ2-1
v_gene: TRBV2

CDR3aa: AISPGTGVGYT
abundance: NA
j_gene: TRBJ1-2
v_gene: TRBV10-3

CDR3aa: ASSPGFSEQF
abundance: few
j_gene: TRBJ2-1
v_gene: TRBV19

CDR3aa: ASISPQGYNQPQH
abundance: NA
j_gene: TRBJ1-5
v_gene: TRBV28

CDR3aa: AWRVPGRSYEQY
abundance: NA
j_gene: TRBJ2-7
v_gene: TRBV30

CDR3aa: ASSLGEAAEAF
abundance: NA
j_gene: TRBJ1-1
v_gene: TRBV5-1

CDR3aa: ASRDRGDSPLH
abundance: NA
j_gene: TRBJ1-6
v_gene: TRBV5-1

CDR3aa: ASSPPVGSGTEAF
abundance: NA
j_gene: TRBJ1-1
v_gene: TRBV18

CDR3aa: ASSLYPSAGEQF
abundance: NA
j_gene: TRBJ2-1
v_gene: TRBV7-3

CDR3aa: ASRAANEKLF
abundance: once
j_gene: TRBJ1-4
v_gene: TRBV7-9

CDR3aa: ASSEGDHSPLH
abundance: NA
j_gene: TRBJ1-6
v_gene: TRBV28

CDR3aa: ASSDRDRSLEQY
abundance: NA
j_gene: TRBJ2-7
v_gene: TRBV5-6

CDR3aa: ASSLGGSPSPLH
abundance: NA
j_gene: TRBJ1-6
v_gene: TRBV5-1

CDR3aa: SVEGQGGGELF
abundance: NA
j_gene: TRBJ2-2
v_gene: TRBV29-1

CDR3aa: ASSPGGTLPIY
abundance: few
j_gene: TRBJ1-3
v_gene: TRBV5-4

CDR3aa: AWNPGQGYEQY
abundance: NA
j_gene: TRBJ2-7
v_gene: TRBV30

CDR3aa: ASSSMGQAYNEQF
abundance: NA
j_gene: TRBJ2-1
v_gene: TRBV7-9

CDR3aa: ASSPLGGIDINTEAF
abundance: NA
j_gene: TRBJ1-1
v_gene: TRBV7-6

CDR3aa: AWRIGTDNSPLH
abundance: NA
j_gene: TRBJ1-6
v_gene: TRBV30

CDR3aa: ASSLAARGELF
abundance: NA
j_gene: TRBJ2-2
v_gene: TRBV7-6

CDR3aa: ASSPEVAYSNQPQH
abundance: NA
j_gene: TRBJ1-5
v_gene: TRBV18

CDR3aa: ASSYRTGYNSPLH
abundance: NA
j_gene: TRBJ1-6
v_gene: TRBV6-5

CDR3aa: ASSSLAGGNEQY
abundance: NA
j_gene: TRBJ2-7
v_gene: TRBV28

CDR3aa: ASRAQIAGTYEQY
abundance: once
j_gene: TRBJ2-7
v_gene: TRBV28

CDR3aa: ASSPPSGKEDTQY
abundance: NA
j_gene: TRBJ2-3
v_gene: TRBV18

CDR3aa: SAAPLDTQY
abundance: NA
j_gene: TRBJ2-3
v_gene: TRBV20-1

CDR3aa: ASSSGGGYT
abundance: NA
j_gene: TRBJ1-2
v_gene: TRBV6-5

CDR3aa: ASSQQGGYGYT
abundance: NA
j_gene: TRBJ1-2
v_gene: TRBV7-3

CDR3aa: ASSSSTGGRHSPLH
abundance: NA
j_gene: TRBJ1-6
v_gene: TRBV5-1

CDR3aa: SVVRVMNTEAF
abundance: NA
j_gene: TRBJ1-1
v_gene: TRBV29-1

CDR3aa: ASHSSGANVLT
abundance: once
j_gene: TRBJ2-6
v_gene: TRBV2

CDR3aa: ASSLRTGVGEQF
abundance: few
j_gene: TRBJ2-1
v_gene: TRBV7-6

CDR3aa: ASSQDIRTDRSNYGYT
abundance: NA
j_gene: TRBJ1-2
v_gene: TRBV4-2

CDR3aa: ASSGTSGRGTQY
abundance: NA
j_gene: TRBJ2-3
v_gene: TRBV28

CDR3aa: ASSIGQGAGKLF
abundance: NA
j_gene: TRBJ1-4
v_gene: TRBV19

CDR3aa: ASSLFSGDSYNEQF
abundance: NA
j_gene: TRBJ2-1
v_gene: TRBV28

CDR3aa: ASSPRDSRSGASYNEQF
abundance: NA
j_gene: TRBJ2-1
v_gene: TRBV18

CDR3aa: AWSGSRVPGGGYT
abundance: NA
j_gene: TRBJ1-2
v_gene: TRBV30

CDR3aa: ATSDPRGSGEQY
abundance: NA
j_gene: TRBJ2-7
v_gene: TRBV24-1

CDR3aa: ASRMTGTSGSNEQF
abundance: NA
j_gene: TRBJ2-1
v_gene: TRBV28

CDR3aa: ASSYGDRGRVAF
abundance: NA
j_gene: TRBJ1-1
v_gene: TRBV6-2/TRBV6-3

CDR3aa: ATSRPRQGAGAIYEQF
abundance: NA
j_gene: TRBJ2-1
v_gene: TRBV15

CDR3aa: ASSPDGPGYT
abundance: once
j_gene: TRBJ1-2
v_gene: TRBV5-1

CDR3aa: ASSFIDGYT
abundance: NA
j_gene: TRBJ1-2
v_gene: TRBV5-6

CDR3aa: SVAGASRGTDTQY
abundance: once
j_gene: TRBJ2-3
v_gene: TRBV29-1

CDR3aa: ASSALQGANVLT
abundance: NA
j_gene: TRBJ2-6
v_gene: TRBV5-1

CDR3aa: ASSKGSASSEKLF
abundance: NA
j_gene: TRBJ1-4
v_gene: TRBV7-2

CDR3aa: ASSERLTGPYEQY
abundance: once
j_gene: TRBJ2-7
v_gene: TRBV19